The 2 T cell receptor beta chains presented below share a single source sample, sequenced in a study of Tregs in tolerant kidney transplant recipients. Produced via immunoSEQ multiplex PCR; TCRdb's table is partial and in-frame only. The sample totals 31,000 or so clones. This material consisted of CD8+ T cells from blood, taken before the transplant. Source of these receptors: a human donor who received a combined kidney and bone marrow transplant.

Concerning this clone itself: Coverage ceases 3 residues before the CDR3 finishes, and the germline J gene fills in the end. The chain combines TRBV10-3 with TRBJ1-1; tentative D call: TRBD1 (6 bases). From germline, CDR1 is ENHRY and CDR2 SYGVKD. With 5 bases removed from V and 2 bases from J, the gap between germline ends came to 18 bases. CDR3 length: 16 amino acids. CDR3 bases read: TGTGCCATCAGTAGGACAGAGCAGGGGTTTAACACTGAA. Protein: CAISRTEQGFNTE. The whole CDR3 region reads CAISRTEQGFNTEAFF.

In regard to this clone: The sequenced fragment ends 3 residues before the CDR3 boundary, so the rest is inferred from the germline J gene. The rearrangement links TRBV29-1 to TRBJ1-2; TRBD1 is a possible D gene (5 bases). Germline CDR1 is SQVTM and CDR2 is ANQGSEA. The V end was cut by 4 bases, the J end by 5 bases, with 17 bases between. The CDR3 is made up of 14 amino acids. CDR3 DNA (partial): TGCAGCGTTGTGCTCTCTGGGGCCTTTTATGGC. It yields the protein CSVVLSGAFYG. The whole CDR3 sequence is CSVVLSGAFYGYTF.